This entry features one T cell receptor beta chain sequence. The data are from a study of blood T cell repertoires in COVID-19. Whole-study context: Whether acute or convalescent, the COVID-19 samples came from the United States, Italy and Spain.

It was during active infection that Seattle patients were enrolled and then longitudinally followed. The V end was cut by 10 bases, the J end by 4 bases, with 17 bases between. The CDR3 totals 14 residues. Germline loops: CDR1 MDHEN, CDR2 SYDVKM. In the authors' methods: Nucleated cell number was recorded as an estimate derived from reference gene primer amplification. Produced via immunoSEQ multiplex PCR; TCRdb's table is partial and in-frame only. The V and J calls and the clone size are those of that table, but D and trimming were determined from the DNA. In the table there are 65,000 or so clones, approximately 80% of which are singletons.

V usage is TRBV28 and J usage is TRBJ2-1, with D possibly matching TRBD2 (6 bases). Sequenced input: peripheral blood. The sequence came from a man younger than 40 with COVID-19, enrolled during active disease. The chain's CDR3 is CATNFPGTYNEQFF. The CDR3 DNA reads as TGTGCCACAAACTTCCCCGGGACTTACAATGAGCAGTTCTTC.